These T cell receptor beta chains were read from a single sample in a study of T cell responses to AZD1222 COVID-19 vaccine. Clones were read by immunoSEQ multiplex PCR, and TCRdb kept only the in-frame ones, dropping some. The repertoire includes around 130,000 clones, almost 95% of them detected once, and around 1.7% sits in the top ten. Here the sequenced sample was peripheral blood, taken on day 0 of AZD1222 vaccination. The receptors shown here come from an adult in good health. Each CDR3 is given with its conserved first and last residue. Each record gives: D gene, J gene, clone size, V gene, CDR3 protein, CDR3 DNA. The D gene is left open where the match is weak. The size field is filled for only some rows; it gives once, few, many or a size class.

>-|TRBJ1-5|-|TRBV9
CASSQHGGNQPQHF
TGTGCCAGCAGTCAACACGGGGGCAATCAGCCCCAGCATTTT
>-|TRBJ2-2|-|TRBV3-1/TRBV3-2
CASNQAPGQMNTGELFF
TGTGCCAGCAATCAAGCACCGGGACAAATGAACACCGGGGAGCTGTTTTTT
>-|TRBJ1-1|-|TRBV7-9
CASSDPRLPGIEAFF
TGTGCCAGCAGCGACCCTCGTCTCCCGGGGATTGAAGCTTTCTTT
>-|TRBJ2-3|-|TRBV5-1
CASSLGIQGSDTQYF
TGCGCCAGCAGCTTAGGGATCCAGGGGTCGGATACGCAGTATTTT
>-|TRBJ1-1|once|TRBV6-5
CASSYSGQVNTEAFF
TGTGCCAGCAGTTACTCAGGCCAGGTCAACACTGAAGCTTTCTTT
>TRBD2|TRBJ2-5|-|TRBV5-1
CASSSLAGLQETQYF
TGCGCCAGCAGCTCCTTAGCGGGTCTTCAAGAGACCCAGTACTTC
>-|TRBJ1-2|-|TRBV30
CASHILRTAYGYTF
TGTGCCTCCCACATACTACGGACGGCCTATGGCTACACCTTC
>-|TRBJ1-3|-|TRBV5-6
CASSRRGSGNTIYF
TGTGCCAGCAGCAGGAGGGGGAGTGGAAACACCATATATTTT
>-|TRBJ1-4|-|TRBV9
CASSDRNEKLFF
TGTGCCAGCAGCGACCGTAATGAAAAACTGTTTTTT
>-|TRBJ1-2|few|TRBV6-1
CASSEVRESYGYTF
TGTGCCAGCAGTGAAGTCAGGGAAAGCTATGGCTACACCTTC
>-|TRBJ2-3|-|TRBV7-3
CASSPARGGTDTQYF
TGTGCCAGCAGCCCGGCACGGGGCGGCACAGATACGCAGTATTTT
>TRBD1|TRBJ1-4|-|TRBV5-1
CASSLMTGGTNEKLFF
TGCGCCAGCAGCTTGATGACAGGGGGCACTAATGAAAAACTGTTTTTT
>-|TRBJ1-1|-|TRBV24-1
CATSDRGLLNTEAFF
TGTGCCACCAGTGACCGGGGACTCCTGAACACTGAAGCTTTCTTT
>-|TRBJ1-1|few|TRBV4-3
CASSPASGSLNTEAFF
TGCGCCAGCAGCCCTGCGTCGGGGTCCTTGAACACTGAAGCTTTCTTT
>TRBD2|TRBJ2-1|-|TRBV7-6
CASSLRLGGRTYNEQFF
TGTGCCAGCAGCTTACGTCTAGGCGGGAGAACCTACAATGAGCAGTTCTTC
>-|TRBJ1-5|-|TRBV3-1/TRBV3-2
CASSQVLGSNQPQHF
TGTGCCAGCAGCCAAGTATTAGGTAGCAATCAGCCCCAGCATTTT
>TRBD1|TRBJ2-2|-|TRBV24-1
CATSDWDRGLGTGELFF
TGTGCCACCAGTGATTGGGACAGGGGGCTTGGCACCGGGGAGCTGTTTTTT
>TRBD1|TRBJ2-1|-|TRBV11-1
CASSLKGASEQFF
TGTGCCAGCAGCTTAAAGGGGGCGAGTGAACAGTTCTTC
>TRBD1|TRBJ2-1|-|TRBV3-1/TRBV3-2
CASSPQGAWEQFF
TGTGCCAGCAGCCCTCAGGGGGCTTGGGAGCAGTTCTTC
>TRBD2|TRBJ2-2|-|TRBV5-4
CASSRGLAVGTGELFF
TGTGCCAGCAGCAGGGGACTAGCGGTGGGAACCGGGGAGCTGTTTTTT
>-|TRBJ1-1|-|TRBV5-1
CASSLTAAVNTEAFF
TGCGCCAGCAGCTTGACAGCAGCGGTGAACACTGAAGCTTTCTTT
>TRBD1|TRBJ1-5|-|TRBV6-1
CASSSTGGRQPQHF
TGTGCCAGCAGTTCCACAGGGGGGAGGCAGCCCCAGCATTTT
>-|TRBJ1-2|once|TRBV6-1
CASSDRSPGRGYGYTF
TGTGCCAGCAGTGATAGGAGCCCGGGGAGGGGGTATGGCTACACCTTC
>-|TRBJ2-7|-|TRBV10-1
CASSSSPYEQYF
TGCGCCAGCAGTTCGAGCCCCTACGAGCAGTACTTC
>-|TRBJ1-6|-|TRBV6-5
CATRPDSYNSPLHF
TGTGCCACAAGACCGGACAGTTATAATTCACCCCTCCACTTT
>-|TRBJ2-2|-|TRBV4-1
CASSRSGTTNTGELFF
TGCGCCAGCAGCCGATCCGGGACCACGAACACCGGGGAGCTGTTTTTT
>-|TRBJ2-1|-|TRBV2
CASSEQGLGNEQFF
TGTGCCAGCTCGGAGCAGGGTCTAGGAAATGAGCAGTTCTTC
>-|TRBJ2-3|-|TRBV12-5
CASGFWLDTQYF
TGTGCTAGTGGTTTTTGGTTAGATACGCAGTATTTT
>TRBD1|TRBJ1-1|-|TRBV5-1
CASSPIGTGTKEAFF
TGCGCCAGCAGCCCGATAGGGACAGGGACCAAGGAAGCTTTCTTT
>-|TRBJ1-2|-|TRBV19
CASSMGEGRANYGYTF
TGTGCCAGTAGTATGGGGGAGGGCAGGGCAAACTATGGCTACACCTTC
>-|TRBJ1-1|-|TRBV18
CASSPPSVGTEAFF
TGTGCCAGCTCACCGCCTTCGGTTGGGACTGAAGCTTTCTTT
>-|TRBJ1-4|-|TRBV5-1
CASSLAGVQEKLFF
TGCGCCAGCAGCTTGGCGGGGGTTCAGGAAAAACTGTTTTTT
>TRBD1|TRBJ1-1|-|TRBV5-4
CASSFNRGAGSFEAFF
TGTGCCAGCAGCTTCAACAGGGGCGCGGGATCATTTGAAGCTTTCTTT
>TRBD1|TRBJ2-3|-|TRBV2
CASSAVTGWADTQYF
TGTGCCAGCAGTGCTGTGACAGGGTGGGCAGATACGCAGTATTTT
>-|TRBJ1-2|-|TRBV30
CAWGTYDYTF
TGTGCCTGGGGGACCTACGACTACACCTTC
>TRBD2|TRBJ2-1|-|TRBV10-3
CAIRGGRDSSYNEQFF
TGTGCCATCAGGGGCGGGAGGGACTCCTCCTACAATGAGCAGTTCTTC
>-|TRBJ1-4|-|TRBV5-4
CASSLAQGSNEKLFF
TGTGCCAGCAGCTTGGCCCAGGGAAGCAATGAAAAACTGTTTTTT
>-|TRBJ1-2|-|TRBV15
CATSRAHPGRGGYTF
TGTGCCACCAGCAGGGCCCATCCGGGGCGCGGTGGCTACACCTTC
>-|TRBJ1-2|-|TRBV11-3
CASSLRAANYGYTF
TGTGCCAGCAGTTTACGGGCAGCTAACTATGGCTACACCTTC
>-|TRBJ1-5|-|TRBV4-2
CASGGTGNQPQHF
TGTGCCAGCGGCGGGACGGGCAATCAGCCCCAGCATTTT
>-|TRBJ2-3|-|TRBV20-1
CSASHSAGTDTQYF
TGCAGTGCTAGTCATAGTGCTGGGACAGATACGCAGTATTTT
>-|TRBJ1-5|-|TRBV12-3/TRBV12-4
CASSLAEGQPQHF
TGTGCCAGCAGTTTAGCGGAAGGTCAGCCCCAGCATTTT
>-|TRBJ1-1|-|TRBV15
CATSRQGQGTEAFF
TGTGCCACCAGCAGACAGGGGCAAGGCACTGAAGCTTTCTTT
>-|TRBJ1-3|-|TRBV2
CASSEQDSSGNTIYF
TGTGCCAGCAGTGAACAGGACAGCTCTGGAAACACCATATATTTT
>-|TRBJ2-5|-|TRBV7-9
CASSYTLGAGETQYF
TGTGCCAGCAGCTACACCCTTGGAGCGGGAGAGACCCAGTACTTC
>TRBD1|TRBJ1-1|-|TRBV5-1
CASSGGGLPGQDTEAFF
TGCGCCAGCAGCGGGGGAGGGTTACCGGGACAGGACACTGAAGCTTTCTTT
>-|TRBJ2-3|-|TRBV5-1
CASSLGGSTDTQYF
TGCGCCAGCAGCTTGGGAGGGAGCACAGATACGCAGTATTTT
>TRBD1|TRBJ2-1|-|TRBV4-1
CASSHLQGARGYEQFF
TGCGCCAGCAGCCACCTACAGGGGGCAAGAGGTTATGAGCAGTTCTTC
>-|TRBJ1-4|-|TRBV6-1
CASSDVQGFEKLFF
TGTGCCAGCAGTGACGTACAGGGTTTTGAAAAACTGTTTTTT
>-|TRBJ2-7|-|TRBV30
CAWSLGGPSYEQYF
TGTGCCTGGAGTCTTGGGGGCCCCTCCTACGAGCAGTACTTC
>-|TRBJ1-2|-|TRBV7-9
CASSLGLQNYGYTF
TGTGCCAGCAGCTTAGGGTTGCAGAACTATGGCTACACCTTC
>-|TRBJ1-1|-|TRBV10-2
CASTGNTEAFF
TGCGCCAGCACTGGGAACACTGAAGCTTTCTTT
>-|TRBJ2-2|-|TRBV4-1
CASSQDRTANTGELFF
TGCGCCAGCAGCCAAGACCGGACAGCGAACACCGGGGAGCTGTTTTTT
>TRBD1|TRBJ2-5|-|TRBV18
CASSLRTGLETQYF
TGTGCCAGCTCACTAAGGACAGGGCTGGAGACCCAGTACTTC
>-|TRBJ1-5|-|TRBV4-1
CASSQEGRINQPQHF
TGCGCCAGCAGCCAAGAGGGCAGGATCAATCAGCCCCAGCATTTT